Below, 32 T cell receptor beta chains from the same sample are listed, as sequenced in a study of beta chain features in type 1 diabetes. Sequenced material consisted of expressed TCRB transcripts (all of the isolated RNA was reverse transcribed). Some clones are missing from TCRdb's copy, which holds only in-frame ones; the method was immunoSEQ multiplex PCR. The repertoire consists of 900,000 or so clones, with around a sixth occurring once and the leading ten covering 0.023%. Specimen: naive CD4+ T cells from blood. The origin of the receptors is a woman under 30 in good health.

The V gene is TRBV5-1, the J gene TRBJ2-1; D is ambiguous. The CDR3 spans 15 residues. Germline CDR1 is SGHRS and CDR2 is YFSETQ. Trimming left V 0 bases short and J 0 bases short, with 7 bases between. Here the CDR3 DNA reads TGCGCCAGCAGCTTGGACTGGGTCTCCTACAATGAGCAGTTCTTC. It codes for CASSLDWVSYNEQFF.

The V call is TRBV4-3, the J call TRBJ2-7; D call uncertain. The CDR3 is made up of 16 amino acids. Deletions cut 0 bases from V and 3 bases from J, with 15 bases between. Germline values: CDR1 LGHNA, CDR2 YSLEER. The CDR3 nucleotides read TGCGCCAGCAGCCAAGAAACCCCCCGACGTCGCTACGAGCAGTACTTC. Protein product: CASSQETPRRRYEQYF.

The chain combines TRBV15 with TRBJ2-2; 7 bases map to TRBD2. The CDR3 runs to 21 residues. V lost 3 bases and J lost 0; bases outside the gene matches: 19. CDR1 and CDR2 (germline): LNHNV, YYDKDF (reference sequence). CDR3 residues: CATSRWGWPFTSVPNTGELFF. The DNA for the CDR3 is TGTGCCACCAGCAGGTGGGGTTGGCCGTTTACTAGCGTTCCGAACACCGGGGAGCTGTTTTTT.

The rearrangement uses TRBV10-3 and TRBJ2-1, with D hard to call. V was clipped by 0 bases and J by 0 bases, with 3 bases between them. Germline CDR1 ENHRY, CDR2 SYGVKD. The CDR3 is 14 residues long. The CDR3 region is CAISESSSYNEQFF. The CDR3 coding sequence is TGTGCCATCAGTGAGTCATCCTCCTACAATGAGCAGTTCTTC.

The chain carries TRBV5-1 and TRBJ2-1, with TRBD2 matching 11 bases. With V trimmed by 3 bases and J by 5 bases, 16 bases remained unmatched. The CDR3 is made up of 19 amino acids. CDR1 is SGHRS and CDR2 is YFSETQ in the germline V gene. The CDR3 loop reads CASSWWIPGLAETHNEQFF. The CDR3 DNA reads TGCGCCAGCAGCTGGTGGATTCCGGGACTAGCGGAGACCCACAATGAGCAGTTCTTC.

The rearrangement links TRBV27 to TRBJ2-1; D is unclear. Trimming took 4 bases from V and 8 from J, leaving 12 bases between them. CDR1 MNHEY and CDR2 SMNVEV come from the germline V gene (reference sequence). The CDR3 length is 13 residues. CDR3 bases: TGTGCCAGCAGTTCAACTATCTTGGATGAGCAGTTCTTC. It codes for CASSSTILDEQFF.

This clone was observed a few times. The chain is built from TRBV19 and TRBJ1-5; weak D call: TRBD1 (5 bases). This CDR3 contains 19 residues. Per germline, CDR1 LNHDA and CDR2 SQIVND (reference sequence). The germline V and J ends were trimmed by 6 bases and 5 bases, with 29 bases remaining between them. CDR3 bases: TGTGCCAGTAGATCCGATCCCGACAGCATAATTCCCGTGGATCAGCCCCAGCATTTT. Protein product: CASRSDPDSIIPVDQPQHF.

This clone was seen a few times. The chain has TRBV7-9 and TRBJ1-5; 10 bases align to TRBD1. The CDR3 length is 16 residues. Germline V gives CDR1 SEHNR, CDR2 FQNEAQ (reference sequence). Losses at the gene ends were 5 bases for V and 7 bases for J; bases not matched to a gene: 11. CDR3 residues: CASSRSGTGDTQPQHF. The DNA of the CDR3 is TGTGCCAGCAGCCGTTCCGGGACAGGGGATACGCAGCCCCAGCATTTT.

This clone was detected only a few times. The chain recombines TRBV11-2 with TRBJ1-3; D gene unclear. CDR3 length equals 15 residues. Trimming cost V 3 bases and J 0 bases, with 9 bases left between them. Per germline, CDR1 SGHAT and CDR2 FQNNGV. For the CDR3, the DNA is TGTGCCAGCAGCTTTAACAGTTTCTCTGGAAACACCATATATTTT. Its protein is CASSFNSFSGNTIYF.

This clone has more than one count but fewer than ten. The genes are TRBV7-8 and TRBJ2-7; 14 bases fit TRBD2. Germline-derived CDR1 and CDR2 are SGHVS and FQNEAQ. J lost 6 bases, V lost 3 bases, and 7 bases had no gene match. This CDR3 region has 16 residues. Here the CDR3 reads CASSFLVGLAGGEQYF. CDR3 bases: TGTGCCAGCAGCTTCTTAGTCGGACTAGCGGGAGGCGAGCAGTACTTC.

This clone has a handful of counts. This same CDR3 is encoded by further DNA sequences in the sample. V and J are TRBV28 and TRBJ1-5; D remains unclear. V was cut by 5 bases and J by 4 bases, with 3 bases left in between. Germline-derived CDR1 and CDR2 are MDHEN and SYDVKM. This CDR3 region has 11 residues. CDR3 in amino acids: CASSRNQPQHF. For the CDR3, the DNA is TGTGCCAGCAGTAGAAATCAGCCCCAGCATTTT.

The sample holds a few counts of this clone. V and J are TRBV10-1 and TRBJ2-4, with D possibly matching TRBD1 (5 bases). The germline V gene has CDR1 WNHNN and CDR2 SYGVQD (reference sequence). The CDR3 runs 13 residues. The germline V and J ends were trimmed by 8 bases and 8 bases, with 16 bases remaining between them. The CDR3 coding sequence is TGCGCCAGCGGGCAAGCCCTCAGGGACATTCAGTACTTC. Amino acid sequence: CASGQALRDIQYF.

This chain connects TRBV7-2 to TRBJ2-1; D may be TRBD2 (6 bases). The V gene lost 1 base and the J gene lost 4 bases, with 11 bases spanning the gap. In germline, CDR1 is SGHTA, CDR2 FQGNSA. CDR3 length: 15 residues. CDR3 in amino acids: CASSLVVGRYNEQFF. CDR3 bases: TGTGCCAGCAGCTTAGTCGTTGGGAGGTACAATGAGCAGTTCTTC.

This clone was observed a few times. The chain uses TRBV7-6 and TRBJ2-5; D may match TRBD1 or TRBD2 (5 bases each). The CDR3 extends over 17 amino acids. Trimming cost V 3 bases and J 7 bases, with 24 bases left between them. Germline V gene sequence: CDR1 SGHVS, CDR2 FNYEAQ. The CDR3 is CASSFQPLGTGPGTQYF. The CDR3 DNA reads TGTGCCAGCAGCTTCCAGCCGTTGGGGACGGGCCCGGGGACCCAGTACTTC.

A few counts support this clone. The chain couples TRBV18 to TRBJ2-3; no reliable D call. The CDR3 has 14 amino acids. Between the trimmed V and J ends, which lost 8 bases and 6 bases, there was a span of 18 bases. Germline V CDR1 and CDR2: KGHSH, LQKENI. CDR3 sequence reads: CASLQPVPEDTQYF. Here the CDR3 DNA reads TGTGCCAGCCTCCAACCGGTGCCGGAGGATACGCAGTATTTT.

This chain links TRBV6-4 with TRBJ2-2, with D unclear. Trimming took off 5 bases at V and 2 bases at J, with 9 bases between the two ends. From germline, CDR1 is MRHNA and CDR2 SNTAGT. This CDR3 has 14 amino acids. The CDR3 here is CASSKETNTGELFF. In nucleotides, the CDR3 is TGTGCCAGCAGTAAGGAGACAAACACCGGGGAGCTGTTTTTT.

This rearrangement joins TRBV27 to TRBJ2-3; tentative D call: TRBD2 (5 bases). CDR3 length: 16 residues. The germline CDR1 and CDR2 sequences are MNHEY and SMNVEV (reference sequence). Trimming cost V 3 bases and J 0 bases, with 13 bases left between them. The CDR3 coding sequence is TGTGCCAGCAGTTTTGGGTGGGGAGCTAGCACAGATACGCAGTATTTT. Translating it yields CASSFGWGASTDTQYF.

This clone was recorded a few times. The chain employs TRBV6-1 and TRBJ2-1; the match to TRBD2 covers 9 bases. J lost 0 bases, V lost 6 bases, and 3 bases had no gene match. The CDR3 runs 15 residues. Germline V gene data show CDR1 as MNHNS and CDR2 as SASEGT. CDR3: CASSYSGSSYNEQFF. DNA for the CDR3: TGTGCCAGCAGCTATAGCGGGAGCTCCTACAATGAGCAGTTCTTC.

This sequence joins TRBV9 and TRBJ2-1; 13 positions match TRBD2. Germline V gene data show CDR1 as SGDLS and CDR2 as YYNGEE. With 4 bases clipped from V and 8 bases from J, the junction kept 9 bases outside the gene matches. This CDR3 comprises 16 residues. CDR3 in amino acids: CASSFLRTSGSDEQFF. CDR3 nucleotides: TGTGCCAGCAGCTTTCTCAGGACTAGCGGGAGCGATGAGCAGTTCTTC. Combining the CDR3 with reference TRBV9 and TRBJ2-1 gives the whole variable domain DSGVTQTPKHLITATGQRVTLRCSPRSGDLSVYWYQQSLDQGLQFLIQYYNGEERAKGNILERFSAQQFPDLHSELNLSSLELGDSALYFCASSFLRTSGSDEQFFGPGTRLTVL.

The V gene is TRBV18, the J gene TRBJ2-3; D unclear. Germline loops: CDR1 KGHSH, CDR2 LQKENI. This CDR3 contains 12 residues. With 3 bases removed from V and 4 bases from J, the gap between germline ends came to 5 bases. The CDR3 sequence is CASSPISDTQYF. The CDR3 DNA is TGTGCCAGCTCACCGATATCAGATACGCAGTATTTT.

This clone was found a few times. The CDR3 reads CASSLGLRDEQFF. In DNA, the CDR3 is TGTGCCAGCAGCTTAGGTCTTCGGGATGAGCAGTTCTTC. The J gene is TRBJ2-1, the V gene TRBV7-2; no definite D call. This CDR3 has 13 residues. V lost 1 base and J 8 bases, leaving 9 bases between the germline ends. Looked up from germline, CDR1 is SGHTA and CDR2 is FQGNSA.

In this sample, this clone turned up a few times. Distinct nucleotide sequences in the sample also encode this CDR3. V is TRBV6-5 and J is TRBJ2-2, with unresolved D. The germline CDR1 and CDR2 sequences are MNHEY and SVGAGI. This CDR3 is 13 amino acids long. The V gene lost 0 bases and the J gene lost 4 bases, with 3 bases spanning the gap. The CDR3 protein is CASSYSTTGELFF. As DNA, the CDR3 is TGTGCCAGCAGTTACTCGACCACCGGGGAGCTGTTTTTT.

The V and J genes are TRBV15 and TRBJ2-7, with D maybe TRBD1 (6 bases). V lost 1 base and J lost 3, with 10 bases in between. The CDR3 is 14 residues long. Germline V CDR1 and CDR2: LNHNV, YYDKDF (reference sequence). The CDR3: CATSRGGQYYEQYF. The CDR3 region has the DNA TGTGCCACCAGCAGAGGTGGACAGTACTACGAGCAGTACTTC.

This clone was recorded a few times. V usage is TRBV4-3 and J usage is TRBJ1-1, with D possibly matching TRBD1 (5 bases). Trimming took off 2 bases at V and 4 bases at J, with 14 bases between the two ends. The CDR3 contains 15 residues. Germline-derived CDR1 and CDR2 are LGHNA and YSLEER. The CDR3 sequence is CASSQLRQSGTEAFF. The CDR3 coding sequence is TGCGCCAGCAGCCAACTTCGACAGTCAGGCACTGAAGCTTTCTTT.

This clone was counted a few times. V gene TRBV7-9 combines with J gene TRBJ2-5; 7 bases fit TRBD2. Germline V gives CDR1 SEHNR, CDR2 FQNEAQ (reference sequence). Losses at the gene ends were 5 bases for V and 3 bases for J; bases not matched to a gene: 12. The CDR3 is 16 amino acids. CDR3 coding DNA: TGTGCCAGCAGCCTCCGAGTGGGACGGGGGGAAGAGACCCAGTACTTC. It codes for CASSLRVGRGEETQYF.

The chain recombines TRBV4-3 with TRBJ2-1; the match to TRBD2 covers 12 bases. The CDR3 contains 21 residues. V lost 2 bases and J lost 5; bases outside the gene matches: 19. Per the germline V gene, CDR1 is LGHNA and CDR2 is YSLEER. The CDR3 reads CASSQWWNLAGGASRDNEQFF. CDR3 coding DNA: TGCGCCAGCAGCCAATGGTGGAACCTAGCGGGAGGGGCATCGCGGGACAATGAGCAGTTCTTC.

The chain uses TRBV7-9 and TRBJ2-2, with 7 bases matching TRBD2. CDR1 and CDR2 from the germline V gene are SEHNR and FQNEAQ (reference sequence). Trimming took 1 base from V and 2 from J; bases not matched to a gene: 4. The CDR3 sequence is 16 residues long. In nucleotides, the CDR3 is TGTGCCAGCAGCTTAGGTCCTAGCGGAAACACCGGGGAGCTGTTTTTT. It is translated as CASSLGPSGNTGELFF.

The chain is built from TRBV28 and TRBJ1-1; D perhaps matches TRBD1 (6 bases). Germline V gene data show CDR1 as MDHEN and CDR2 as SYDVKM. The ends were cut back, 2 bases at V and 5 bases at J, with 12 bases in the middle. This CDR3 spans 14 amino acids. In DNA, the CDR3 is TGTGCCAGCAGTTTAGGCAGGGGTGATACTGAAGCTTTCTTT. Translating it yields CASSLGRGDTEAFF.

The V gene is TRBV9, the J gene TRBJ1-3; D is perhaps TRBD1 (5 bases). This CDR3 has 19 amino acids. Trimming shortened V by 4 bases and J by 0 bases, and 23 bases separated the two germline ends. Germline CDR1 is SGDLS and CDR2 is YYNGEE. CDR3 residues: CASSTTGADVPRSGNTIYF. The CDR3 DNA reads TGTGCCAGCAGCACAACAGGCGCCGACGTCCCCCGCTCTGGAAACACCATATATTTT.

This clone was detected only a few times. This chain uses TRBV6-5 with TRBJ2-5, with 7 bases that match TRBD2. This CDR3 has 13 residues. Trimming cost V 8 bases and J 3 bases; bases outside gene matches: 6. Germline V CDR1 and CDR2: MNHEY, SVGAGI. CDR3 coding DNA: TGTGCCAGCCCCCAGCGGGACGAAGAGACCCAGTACTTC. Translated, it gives CASPQRDEETQYF.

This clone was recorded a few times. The CDR3: CASSLSTRAGANVLTF. The CDR3 DNA reads as TGTGCCAGCAGCTTATCCACCCGGGCTGGGGCCAACGTCCTGACTTTC. The chain couples TRBV7-3 to TRBJ2-6; D is unresolved. V lost 2 bases, J lost 2 bases, and 10 bases lay in between. Germline CDR1 SGHTA, CDR2 FQGTGA. CDR3 size: 16 residues.

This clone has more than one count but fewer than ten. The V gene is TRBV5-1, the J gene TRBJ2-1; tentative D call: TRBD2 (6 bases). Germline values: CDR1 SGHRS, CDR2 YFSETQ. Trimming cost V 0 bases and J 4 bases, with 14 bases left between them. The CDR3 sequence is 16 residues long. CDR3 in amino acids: CASSLGSERVYNEQFF. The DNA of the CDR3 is TGCGCCAGCAGCTTGGGGTCTGAGCGGGTTTACAATGAGCAGTTCTTC. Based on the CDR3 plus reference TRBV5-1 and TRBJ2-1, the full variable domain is KAGVTQTPRYLIKTRGQQVTLSCSPISGHRSVSWYQQTPGQGLQFLFEYFSETQRNKGNFPGRFSGRQFSNSRSEMNVSTLELGDSALYLCASSLGSERVYNEQFFGPGTRLTVL.